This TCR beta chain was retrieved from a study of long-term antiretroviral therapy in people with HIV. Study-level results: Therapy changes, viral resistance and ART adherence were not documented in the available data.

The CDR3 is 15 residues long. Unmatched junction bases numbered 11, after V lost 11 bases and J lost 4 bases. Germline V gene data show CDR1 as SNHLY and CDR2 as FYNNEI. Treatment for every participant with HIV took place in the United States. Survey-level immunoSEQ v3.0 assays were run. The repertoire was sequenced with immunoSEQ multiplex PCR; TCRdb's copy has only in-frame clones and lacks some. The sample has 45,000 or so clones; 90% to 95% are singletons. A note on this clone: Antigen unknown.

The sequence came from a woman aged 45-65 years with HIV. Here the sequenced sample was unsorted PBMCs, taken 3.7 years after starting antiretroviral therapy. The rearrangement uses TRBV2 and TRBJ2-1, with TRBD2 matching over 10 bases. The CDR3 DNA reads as TGTGCCGTAGCCAGCAGCGGGGGGGGATACAATGAGCAGTTCTTC. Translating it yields CAVASSGGGYNEQFF.